Presented here are 9 T cell receptor beta chains from one specimen sequenced in a study of CD8 T cells in ankylosing spondylitis. TCRdb independently ran MiXCR on the 5' RACE reads; one entry per CDR3 protein. Here the sample spans about 220,000 distinct CDR3 sequences, roughly 25% being singletons. Specimen: blood, either unsorted or a sorted T cell fraction (not recorded which). The receptors derive from a male donor with ankylosing spondylitis or in good health (not recorded which).

This clonotype was picked up many times. The J gene is TRBJ2-7, the V gene TRBV29-1, with D maybe TRBD2 (5 bases). Deletions cut 4 bases from V and 7 bases from J, with 20 bases between. The CDR3 totals 14 residues. Germline V gene lookup returns CDR1 SQVTM and CDR2 ANQGSEA. The CDR3 bases are TGCAGCGTTGTTACCAGCGGAAGGCCGGGAGAGCAGTACTTC. Translation gives CSVVTSGRPGEQYF.

The V and J genes are TRBV29-1 and TRBJ2-5; 11 positions match TRBD2. V gave up 4 bases and J gave up 5 bases; unmatched junction bases: 3. The germline V gene has CDR1 SQVTM and CDR2 ANQGSEA. This CDR3 comprises 13 residues. CDR3 bases: TGCAGCGTTGTACTAGCGGGAGTGGAGACCCAGTACTTC. Translating it yields CSVVLAGVETQYF.

This clonotype turned up a few times. The chain recombines TRBV20-1 with TRBJ2-3; weak D call: TRBD2 (6 bases). V was pared by 6 bases and J by 5 bases, with 18 bases between. The CDR3 loop spans 14 amino acids. Per germline, CDR1 DFQATT and CDR2 SNEGSKA (reference sequence). The CDR3 reads CSATRDFPEDTQYF. DNA of the CDR3: TGCAGTGCGACAAGGGACTTCCCAGAAGATACGCAGTATTTT.

Ten or more counts support this clonotype. The rearrangement links TRBV5-6 to TRBJ1-2, with D maybe TRBD1 (5 bases). V dropped 5 bases and J dropped 4 bases, with 9 bases sitting between them. Per germline, CDR1 SGHDT and CDR2 YYEEEE. The CDR3 has 12 residues. CDR3 in DNA: TGTGCCAGCAGACAGAGGGGCTATGGCTACACCTTC. Protein: CASRQRGYGYTF.

As DNA, the CDR3 is TGCAGTGCTAGCCCCAACCCTCAGTACGAGCAGTACTTC. Its protein product is CSASPNPQYEQYF. V usage is TRBV20-1 and J usage is TRBJ2-7; D remains unclear. Germline loops: CDR1 DFQATT, CDR2 SNEGSKA (reference sequence). The CDR3 length is 13 residues. The germline V and J ends were trimmed by 3 bases and 4 bases, with 13 bases remaining between them.

The V call is TRBV27, the J call TRBJ2-4; TRBD2 aligns across 12 bases. Germline V gives CDR1 MNHEY, CDR2 SMNVEV (reference sequence). The CDR3 contains 15 residues. The V gene end was trimmed by 4 bases and the J gene end by 8 bases; junction bases not matched to a gene: 6. CDR3 sequence (DNA): TGTGCCAGCAGTTCTAGCGGGAGGGCCGGTGACATTCAGTACTTC. It translates to CASSSSGRAGDIQYF.

The chain recombines TRBV4-3 with TRBJ2-7, with a possible D match to TRBD1 (6 bases). Germline values: CDR1 LGHNA, CDR2 YSLEER. The CDR3 runs to 16 residues. V was pared by 0 bases and J by 1 base, with 13 bases between. The CDR3 sequence is CASSQEMMGASYEQYF. For the CDR3, the DNA is TGCGCCAGCAGCCAAGAGATGATGGGGGCGTCCTACGAGCAGTACTTC.

This clonotype came up many times. This chain joins TRBV9 and TRBJ2-7; D perhaps matches TRBD2 (6 bases). The CDR3 has 14 amino acids. V was trimmed by 3 bases and J by 2 bases, leaving 12 bases between them. In germline, CDR1 is SGDLS, CDR2 YYNGEE. CDR3 coding DNA: TGTGCCAGCAGCGGCGGGGACGGACCCTACGAGCAGTACTTC. Protein sequence: CASSGGDGPYEQYF.

This clonotype has a handful of counts. The genes are TRBV5-1 and TRBJ1-4, with D possibly matching TRBD1 (5 bases). Germline CDR1 and CDR2: SGHRS and YFSETQ. Trimming took off 0 bases at V and 7 bases at J, with 10 bases between the two ends. CDR3 size: 14 residues. The chain's CDR3 is CASSLERGGEKLFF. The CDR3 nucleotides are TGCGCCAGCAGCTTGGAAAGGGGAGGTGAAAAACTGTTTTTT.